The 27 T cell receptor beta chains below all came from one sample that was sequenced in a study of blood T cell repertoires in COVID-19. Method: immunoSEQ multiplex PCR; TCRdb's copy keeps in-frame clones and lacks some. The sample holds 350,000 to 550,000 clones, 70% to 90% seen once. The source material was PBMCs or T cells enriched from blood (not recorded which). The receptors shown here come from a woman aged 18-30 years with acute COVID-19.

The chain employs TRBV19 and TRBJ1-4; maybe TRBD1 (5 bases). This CDR3 contains 14 residues. V lost 7 bases to trimming and J lost 6 bases, with 15 bases between them. The germline gives CDR1 LNHDA, CDR2 SQIVND (reference sequence). The CDR3 loop is CASTPTQADEKLFF. CDR3 sequence (DNA): TGTGCCAGTACTCCGACACAGGCCGATGAAAAACTGTTTTTT.

CDR3 in amino acids: CASKTGVYYGYTF. DNA of the CDR3: TGTGCCAGTAAGACAGGGGTCTACTATGGCTACACCTTC. This sequence joins TRBV2 and TRBJ1-2; 8 bases line up with TRBD1. Germline loops: CDR1 SNHLY, CDR2 FYNNEI. The CDR3 has 13 amino acids. Trimming at V came to 9 bases and at J to 3 bases, leaving 6 bases not matched to a gene.

This clone was counted a few times. V gene TRBV19 combines with J gene TRBJ1-5, with D uncertain. Deletions cut 3 bases from V and 4 bases from J, with 10 bases between. Germline CDR1 and CDR2: LNHDA and SQIVND (reference sequence). This CDR3 is 14 amino acids long. CDR3 sequence reads: CASSISVENQPQHF. CDR3 nucleotides: TGTGCCAGTAGTATTTCGGTTGAGAATCAGCCCCAGCATTTT.

V usage is TRBV12-5 and J usage is TRBJ2-1; D might be TRBD2 (7 bases). CDR3 length: 16 amino acids. V lost 7 bases and J 5 bases, leaving 21 bases between the germline ends. Germline V CDR1 and CDR2: LGHNT, FRNRAP. CDR3 sequence: CASAPTLGGEHNEQFF. DNA of the CDR3: TGTGCTAGTGCCCCAACCCTAGGGGGGGAGCACAATGAGCAGTTCTTC.

V usage is TRBV30 and J usage is TRBJ2-7; possible D gene TRBD1, 5 bases. Germline lookup yields CDR1 GTSNPN and CDR2 SVGIG (reference sequence). This CDR3 is 14 amino acids long. The V end was cut by 2 bases, the J end by 2 bases, with 13 bases between. The CDR3 reads CAWSIRLGAYEQYF. In DNA form, the CDR3 reads TGTGCCTGGAGTATCAGGTTAGGGGCCTACGAGCAGTACTTC.

This clone was detected only once. The chain uses TRBV5-4 and TRBJ2-1; 10 nucleotides line up with TRBD2. V lost 2 bases to trimming and J lost 9 bases; unmatched junction nucleotides: 5. Germline CDR1 is SGHNT and CDR2 is YYREEE (reference sequence). This CDR3 is 14 amino acids long. This CDR3 reads CASSLAGGPVEQFF. In nucleotides, the CDR3 is TGTGCCAGCAGCTTAGCGGGAGGGCCCGTTGAGCAGTTCTTC.

This clone was observed many times. The chain couples TRBV27 to TRBJ1-5, with a possible D match to TRBD1 (6 bases). The ends were cut back, 5 bases at V and 6 bases at J, with 11 bases in the middle. The germline CDR1 and CDR2 sequences are MNHEY and SMNVEV (reference sequence). The CDR3 is 13 residues long. CDR3 in DNA: TGTGCCAGCAGTGGAACAGGGACTCAGCCCCAGCATTTT. Translating it yields CASSGTGTQPQHF.

Points on this clone: The identical CDR3 is also encoded by other nucleotide sequences in the sample. The chain recombines TRBV7-2 with TRBJ1-5; possible D gene TRBD1, 5 bases. This CDR3 has 14 residues. Trimming cost V 1 base and J 4 bases, with 8 bases left between them. Germline CDR1 SGHTA, CDR2 FQGNSA. For the CDR3, the DNA is TGTGCCAGCAGCTTAGAAAGGGGTAATCAGCCCCAGCATTTT. Its translation is CASSLERGNQPQHF.

J is TRBJ2-2 and V is TRBV2; TRBD2 might be the D (6 bases). This CDR3 spans 14 amino acids. CDR1 is SNHLY and CDR2 is FYNNEI in the germline V gene. With 6 bases removed from V and 7 bases from J, the gap between germline ends came to 15 bases. DNA for the CDR3: TGTGCCAGCAGCCCCGGGACTCCTCACGGGGAGCTGTTTTTT. It codes for CASSPGTPHGELFF. Using reference TRBV2 and TRBJ2-2 for the parts outside the CDR3, the full variable domain is EPEVTQTPSHQVTQMGQEVILRCVPISNHLYFYWYRQILGQKVEFLVSFYNNEISEKSEIFDDQFSVERPDGSNFTLKIRSTKLEDSAMYFCASSPGTPHGELFFGEGSRLTVL.

The table lists this clone with a count of one. V and J are TRBV10-3 and TRBJ1-5; D call uncertain. The CDR3 extends over 13 amino acids. Trimming removed 11 bases from V and 3 bases from J, with 14 bases in between. Germline CDR1 ENHRY, CDR2 SYGVKD. The DNA of the CDR3 is TGTGCCCACCAATACGGTTCCAATCAGCCCCAGCATTTT. This codes for CAHQYGSNQPQHF.

The chain joins TRBV14 to TRBJ1-1; D is unresolved. CDR3 length equals 13 residues. Trimming cost V 3 bases and J 8 bases, with 13 bases left between them. The germline CDR1 and CDR2 sequences are SGHDN and FVKESK. Here the CDR3 DNA reads TGTGCCAGCAGCCATAACCAACAGTTAGAAGCTTTCTTT. This translates into CASSHNQQLEAFF.

The chain has TRBV19 and TRBJ1-1; D might be TRBD1 (6 bases). The CDR3 loop spans 13 amino acids. The ends were cut back, 2 bases at V and 6 bases at J, with 10 bases in the middle. The germline V gene encodes CDR1 LNHDA and CDR2 SQIVND (reference sequence). The chain's CDR3 is CASSITGPPEAFF. The CDR3 DNA reads as TGTGCCAGTAGTATAACAGGGCCCCCTGAAGCTTTCTTT.

CDR3 protein: CASSHGQGAYGYTF. The CDR3 DNA reads as TGTGCCAGCAGTCATGGACAGGGGGCATATGGCTACACCTTC. The V gene is TRBV5-6, the J gene TRBJ1-2; 11 nucleotides line up with TRBD1. Germline trimming cut 5 bases from V and 5 bases from J; bases unmatched to any gene: 5. Germline V gene data show CDR1 as SGHDT and CDR2 as YYEEEE. The CDR3 sequence is 14 residues long.

The gene calls are TRBV7-2 and TRBJ2-3; possible D gene TRBD1, 5 bases. Trimming stripped 4 bases from V and 6 bases from J, with 14 bases between. CDR1 SGHTA and CDR2 FQGNSA come from the germline V gene. This CDR3 is 14 amino acids long. DNA for the CDR3: TGTGCCAGCAGCTCGGCAGGGTCGTATGATACGCAGTATTTT. This sequence encodes CASSSAGSYDTQYF. The variable domain in full, with the rest retrieved from reference TRBV7-2 and TRBJ2-3, is GAGVSQSPSNKVTEKGKDVELRCDPISGHTALYWYRQSLGQGLEFLIYFQGNSAPDKSGLPSDRFSAERTGGSVSTLTIQRTQQEDSAVYLCASSSAGSYDTQYFGPGTRLTVL.

V and J are TRBV5-5 and TRBJ2-6, with D unresolved. Trimming stripped 5 bases from V and 4 bases from J, with 7 bases between. Germline V gene sequence: CDR1 SGHKS, CDR2 YYEKEE (reference sequence). This CDR3 has 13 amino acids. CDR3 loop: CASRNSGANVLTF. The CDR3 nucleotides read TGTGCCAGCAGGAACTCAGGGGCCAACGTCCTGACTTTC.

V is TRBV27 and J is TRBJ1-1; the D gene is possibly TRBD1 (5 bases). The CDR3 loop spans 14 amino acids. Germline V gives CDR1 MNHEY, CDR2 SMNVEV (reference sequence). Trimming pared 5 bases from V and 0 bases from J, leaving 10 bases between. The CDR3 loop is CASSAGRLNTEAFF. For the CDR3, the DNA is TGTGCCAGCAGTGCGGGACGGCTGAACACTGAAGCTTTCTTT.

This clone was detected only a few times. The J gene is TRBJ1-2, the V gene TRBV28; D is possibly TRBD1 (5 bases). CDR3 size: 13 residues. Trimming cost V 3 bases and J 4 bases, with 9 bases left between them. Germline V gene lookup returns CDR1 MDHEN and CDR2 SYDVKM. The CDR3 DNA follows: TGTGCCAGCAGTTTTTTTGGGGCCTATGGCTACACCTTC. This encodes CASSFFGAYGYTF.

The V and J genes are TRBV5-1 and TRBJ1-2, with unresolved D. CDR3 size: 12 residues. Trimming cost V 6 bases and J 3 bases, with 9 bases left between them. The germline V gene has CDR1 SGHRS and CDR2 YFSETQ. The DNA of the CDR3 is TGCGCCAGCAAGGTCGGGGACTATGGCTACACCTTC. This codes for CASKVGDYGYTF.

This clone has a single count. This rearrangement joins TRBV7-9 to TRBJ2-7, with 7 bases identical to TRBD1. This CDR3 contains 14 residues. V lost 7 bases, J lost 3 bases, and 9 bases stayed unmatched. Per germline, CDR1 SEHNR and CDR2 FQNEAQ (reference sequence). In DNA form, the CDR3 reads TGTGCCAGCAACTCTTTCAGGGGGAACTACGAGCAGTACTTC. This encodes CASNSFRGNYEQYF.

The chain couples TRBV28 to TRBJ2-7; 8 bases map to TRBD1. CDR1 is MDHEN, CDR2 SYDVKM, per germline. With 5 bases clipped from V and 5 bases from J, the junction kept 11 bases outside the gene matches. The CDR3 has 15 residues. CDR3 in DNA: TGTGCCAGCAGTGGAACCGGGACAGGCCAGAACGAGCAGTACTTC. Translating it yields CASSGTGTGQNEQYF.

The chain couples TRBV5-1 to TRBJ2-3; TRBD1 agrees at 8 bases. The CDR3 loop spans 20 amino acids. Per germline, CDR1 SGHRS and CDR2 YFSETQ. The ends lost 3 bases at V and 2 bases at J; junction bases unmatched: 20. The CDR3 here is CASSSGGASQAGGITDTQYF. In DNA form, the CDR3 reads TGCGCCAGCAGCTCAGGAGGGGCGTCGCAGGCAGGGGGCATCACAGATACGCAGTATTTT.

The V gene is TRBV9, the J gene TRBJ2-3, with 11 bases fitting TRBD2. Per germline, CDR1 SGDLS and CDR2 YYNGEE. The CDR3 covers 15 residues. Trimming took 3 bases from V and 3 from J; bases not matched to a gene: 3. The CDR3, as DNA: TGTGCCAGCAGCGCTAGCGGGGGGACTACAGATACGCAGTATTTT. As protein: CASSASGGTTDTQYF.

The chain joins TRBV12-5 to TRBJ2-5; 9 nucleotides line up with TRBD2. This CDR3 contains 17 residues. In germline, CDR1 is LGHNT, CDR2 FRNRAP. The V and J ends lost 7 bases and 1 base, in that order; junction bases with no gene match: 13. This CDR3 reads CASAVGLAGPPQETQYF. The CDR3 DNA follows: TGTGCTAGTGCCGTGGGGCTAGCGGGGCCTCCCCAAGAGACCCAGTACTTC. Drawing the rest from reference TRBV12-5 and TRBJ2-5, the complete variable domain is DARVTQTPRHKVTEMGQEVTMRCQPILGHNTVFWYRQTMMQGLELLAYFRNRAPLDDSGMPKDRFSAEMPDATLATLKIQPSEPRDSAVYFCASAVGLAGPPQETQYFGPGTRLLVL.

In the case of this clone: The sample carries other DNA sequences with the same CDR3. V gene TRBV7-9 combines with J gene TRBJ2-2, with 13 bases matching TRBD2. Trimming at V came to 4 bases and at J to 5 bases, leaving 1 base not matched to a gene. Per germline, CDR1 SEHNR and CDR2 FQNEAQ (reference sequence). This CDR3 region has 15 residues. The DNA for the CDR3 is TGTGCCAGCAGCTCGGGACTAGCGGGGACCGGGGAGCTGTTTTTT. It encodes CASSSGLAGTGELFF.

Worth noting for this clone: Other DNA sequences within the sample encode an identical CDR3. The chain combines TRBV27 with TRBJ1-1; TRBD1 is a possible D gene (5 bases). Germline V gene sequence: CDR1 MNHEY, CDR2 SMNVEV (reference sequence). The V gene lost 6 bases and the J gene lost 4 bases, with 9 bases spanning the gap. The CDR3 loop spans 12 amino acids. DNA for the CDR3: TGTGCCAGCAGGGCGGGGGGCACTGAAGCTTTCTTT. This codes for CASRAGGTEAFF.

The chain has TRBV25-1 and TRBJ2-5, with 7 positions matching TRBD2. CDR3 length equals 13 residues. Per the germline V gene, CDR1 is MGHDK and CDR2 is SYGVNS. Trimming at V came to 10 bases and at J to 9 bases, leaving 14 bases not matched to a gene. The CDR3, as DNA: TGTGCCACATCCGAGGGAGGGGCCCTGTCCCAGTACTTC. This translates into CATSEGGALSQYF.

V usage is TRBV18 and J usage is TRBJ1-4; TRBD1 might be the D (5 bases). V was cut by 3 bases and J by 8 bases, with 16 bases left in between. This CDR3 comprises 15 residues. Germline values: CDR1 KGHSH, CDR2 LQKENI. CDR3 region: CASSPGGGASEKLFF. The CDR3 DNA reads as TGTGCCAGCTCACCGGGCGGGGGTGCGTCGGAAAAACTGTTTTTT.